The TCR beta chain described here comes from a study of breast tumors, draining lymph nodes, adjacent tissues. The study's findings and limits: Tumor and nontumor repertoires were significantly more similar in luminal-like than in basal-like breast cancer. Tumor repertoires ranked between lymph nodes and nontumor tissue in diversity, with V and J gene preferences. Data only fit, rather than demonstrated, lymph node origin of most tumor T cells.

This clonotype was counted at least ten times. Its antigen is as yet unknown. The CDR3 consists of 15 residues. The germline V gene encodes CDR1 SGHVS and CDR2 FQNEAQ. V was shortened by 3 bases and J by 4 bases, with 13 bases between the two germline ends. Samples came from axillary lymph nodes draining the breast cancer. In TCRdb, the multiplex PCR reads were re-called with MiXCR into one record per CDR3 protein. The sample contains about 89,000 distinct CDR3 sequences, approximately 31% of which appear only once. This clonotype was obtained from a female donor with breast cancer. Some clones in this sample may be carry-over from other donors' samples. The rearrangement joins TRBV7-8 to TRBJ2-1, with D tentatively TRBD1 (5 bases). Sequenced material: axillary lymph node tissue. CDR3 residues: CASSFVSGWYNEQFF. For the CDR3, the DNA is TGTGCCAGCAGCTTTGTGTCAGGGTGGTACAATGAGCAGTTCTTC. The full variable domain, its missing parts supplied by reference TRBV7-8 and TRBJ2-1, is GAGVSQSPRYKVAKRGQDVALRCDPISGHVSLFWYQQALGQGPEFLTYFQNEAQLDKSGLPSDRFFAERPEGSVSTLKIQRTQQEDSAVYLCASSFVSGWYNEQFFGPGTRLTVL.